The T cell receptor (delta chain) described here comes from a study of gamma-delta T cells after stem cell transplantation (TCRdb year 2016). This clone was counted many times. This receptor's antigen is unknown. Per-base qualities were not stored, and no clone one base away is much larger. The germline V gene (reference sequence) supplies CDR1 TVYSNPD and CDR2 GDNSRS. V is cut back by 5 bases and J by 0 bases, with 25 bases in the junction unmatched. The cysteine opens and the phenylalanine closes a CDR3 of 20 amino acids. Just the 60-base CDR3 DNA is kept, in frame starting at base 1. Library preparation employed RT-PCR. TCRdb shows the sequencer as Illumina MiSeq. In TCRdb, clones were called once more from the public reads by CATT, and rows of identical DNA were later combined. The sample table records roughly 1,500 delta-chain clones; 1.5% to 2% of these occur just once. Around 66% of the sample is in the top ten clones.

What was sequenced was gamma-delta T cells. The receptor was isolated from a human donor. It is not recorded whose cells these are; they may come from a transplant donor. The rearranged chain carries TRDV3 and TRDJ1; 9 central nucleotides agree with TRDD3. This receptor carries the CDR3 CAEGSPFPLTGGPYTDKLIF. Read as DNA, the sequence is TGTGCCGAGGGGTCCCCTTTCCCCCTTACTGGGGGACCTTACACCGATAAACTCATCTTT.